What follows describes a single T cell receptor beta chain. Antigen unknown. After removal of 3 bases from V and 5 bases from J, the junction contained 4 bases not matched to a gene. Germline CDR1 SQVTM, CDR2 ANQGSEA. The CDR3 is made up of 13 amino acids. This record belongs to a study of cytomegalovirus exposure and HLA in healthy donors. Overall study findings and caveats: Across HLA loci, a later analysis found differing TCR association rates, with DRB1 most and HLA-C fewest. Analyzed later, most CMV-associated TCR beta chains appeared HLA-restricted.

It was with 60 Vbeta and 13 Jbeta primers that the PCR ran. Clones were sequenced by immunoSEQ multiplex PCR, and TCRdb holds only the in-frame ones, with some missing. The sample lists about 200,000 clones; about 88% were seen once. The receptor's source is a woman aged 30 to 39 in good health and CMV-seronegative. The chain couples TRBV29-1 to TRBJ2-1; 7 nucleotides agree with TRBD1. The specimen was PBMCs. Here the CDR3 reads CSVEETGNNEQFF. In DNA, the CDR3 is TGCAGCGTTGAGGAGACAGGGAACAATGAGCAGTTCTTC.